This T cell receptor (beta chain) comes out of a study of post-analysis software for immune sequencing data. Concerning this clonotype itself: The antigen remains unidentified.

Libraries were made from TCR beta cDNA, and they carried unique molecular identifiers. Each CDR3 protein gets one entry after TCRdb re-called the PCR reads with MiXCR. The data hold about 620,000 distinct CDR3 sequences, with roughly 46% observed a single time. Broader study findings: Significantly decreased normalized Chao1 diversity was recorded for multiple sclerosis patients relative to controls. With TRBV5-6, TRBV5-1 and TRBV20-1 included, five TRBV segments were more frequent in patients than in controls.

Trimming shortened V by 1 base and J by 0 bases, and 10 bases separated the two germline ends. Germline CDR1 is MGHRA and CDR2 is YSYEKL. The CDR3 has 16 amino acids. The receptor comes from a girl under 18 with multiple sclerosis. Sequencing used blood. J is TRBJ2-1 and V is TRBV4-1; possibly TRBD2 for D (5 bases). The CDR3 here is CASSQVTGSSYNEQFF. The CDR3 DNA reads TGCGCCAGCAGCCAAGTGACGGGGAGCTCCTACAATGAGCAGTTCTTC.